A selection of T cell receptor beta chains follows, all from one sample in a study of regulatory T cells in long-lasting Graves disease. Each CDR3 protein gets one entry after TCRdb re-called the multiplex PCR reads with MiXCR. This table holds roughly 400,000 distinct CDR3 sequences, 15% found once. The data were also submitted as part of a second study, on T cells in Graves' hyperthyroidism and ophthalmopathy.

This specimen was peripheral blood mononuclear cells (PBMCs), taken at new diagnosis, from a patient treated with antithyroid drugs. The receptors come from a middle-aged woman with Graves disease. CDR3s include the opening cysteine and the closing phenylalanine or tryptophan. A D gene is named only where the DNA matches it firmly. Part of the rows lack a size; the others show once, few, many or a class for expanded clones.

d_call: -
j_call: TRBJ1-5
v_call: TRBV7-2
clone_size: many
cdr3_nt: TGTGCCAGCAGATTACGTTCGGGTGAGGGTCCGGATCAGCCCCAGCATTTT
cdr3_aa: CASRLRSGEGPDQPQHF

d_call: TRBD2
j_call: TRBJ2-1
v_call: TRBV27
clone_size: many
cdr3_nt: TGTGCCAGCAGTTCGACTAGCTTTCCCTACAATGAGCAGTTCTTC
cdr3_aa: CASSSTSFPYNEQFF

d_call: TRBD2
j_call: TRBJ2-7
v_call: TRBV11-2
clone_size: few
cdr3_nt: TGCGCCAGCAGCCAAGCCAGGGGGCTAGCGGGGGACTACGAGCAGTACTTC
cdr3_aa: CASSQARGLAGDYEQYF

d_call: -
j_call: TRBJ2-7
v_call: TRBV2
clone_size: many
cdr3_nt: TGTGCCAGCAGTGAGGCAGCGTGGGAGCAGTACTTC
cdr3_aa: CASSEAAWEQYF

d_call: -
j_call: TRBJ2-7
v_call: TRBV6-2/TRBV6-3
clone_size: few
cdr3_nt: TGTGCCAGCAGTTACTCGATTCTTAGCGAGCAGTACTTC
cdr3_aa: CASSYSILSEQYF

d_call: -
j_call: TRBJ2-3
v_call: TRBV5-1
clone_size: many
cdr3_nt: TGCGCCAGCAGCTTCAGCGCAGGCCATCCCTCAGATACGCAGTATTTT
cdr3_aa: CASSFSAGHPSDTQYF

d_call: -
j_call: TRBJ2-5
v_call: TRBV2
clone_size: -
cdr3_nt: TGTGCCAGCAGTGAAAACAAGTGGACCCAGTACTTC
cdr3_aa: CASSENKWTQYF

d_call: -
j_call: TRBJ2-1
v_call: TRBV29-1
clone_size: many
cdr3_nt: TGCAGCGGTGGACAGCCCACCACTACTGAGCAGTTCTTC
cdr3_aa: CSGGQPTTTEQFF

d_call: -
j_call: TRBJ2-5
v_call: TRBV28
clone_size: many
cdr3_nt: TGTGCCAGCAGTTTAAACCCTCAACTACAAGAGACCCAGTACTTC
cdr3_aa: CASSLNPQLQETQYF

d_call: TRBD1
j_call: TRBJ1-1
v_call: TRBV15
clone_size: few
cdr3_nt: TGTGCCACCAGCAGCCCTCTGGGACAGGGCGGCACTGAAGCTTTCTTT
cdr3_aa: CATSSPLGQGGTEAFF

d_call: -
j_call: TRBJ1-3
v_call: TRBV9
clone_size: few
cdr3_nt: TGTGCCAGCAGCGTTTGGGGGACCGGAAACACCATATATTTT
cdr3_aa: CASSVWGTGNTIYF

d_call: -
j_call: TRBJ2-1
v_call: TRBV7-3
clone_size: -
cdr3_nt: TGTGCCAGCAGCTTAGGGCTGGCAGTATCCTTTGGTGAGCAGTTCTTC
cdr3_aa: CASSLGLAVSFGEQFF

d_call: TRBD2
j_call: TRBJ2-2
v_call: TRBV6-5
clone_size: many
cdr3_nt: TGTGCCAGCAGTCACTCGACTAGCGGGAGTACCGGCGGGGAGCTGTTTTTT
cdr3_aa: CASSHSTSGSTGGELFF

d_call: -
j_call: TRBJ2-3
v_call: TRBV19
clone_size: -
cdr3_nt: TGTGCCAGTAGTGGATTGGGGGAGGTCGATACGCAGTATTTT
cdr3_aa: CASSGLGEVDTQYF

d_call: TRBD1
j_call: TRBJ2-2
v_call: TRBV7-6
clone_size: many
cdr3_nt: TGTGCCAGCAGCTTAGTTATTCTGGGACAGGGGGCCGGGGAGCTGTTTTTT
cdr3_aa: CASSLVILGQGAGELFF

d_call: TRBD2
j_call: TRBJ2-1
v_call: TRBV20-1
clone_size: few
cdr3_nt: TGCAGTGCTAGAGATCTAGCGGGAGGGAAAATAACCTACAATGAGCAGTTCTTC
cdr3_aa: CSARDLAGGKITYNEQFF

d_call: -
j_call: TRBJ1-5
v_call: TRBV12-3/TRBV12-4
clone_size: few
cdr3_nt: TGTGCCAGCAGACCAGGGCGCAATCAGCCCCAGCATTTT
cdr3_aa: CASRPGRNQPQHF